This TCR beta chain originates from a study of OX40 agonist ivuxolimab in advanced cancers. Background on the study: Three partial responders included one hepatocellular carcinoma patient and two cutaneous melanoma patients.

The length of the CDR3 is 14 residues. V lost 3 bases to trimming and J lost 5 bases; unmatched junction nucleotides: 7. Germline V gene lookup returns CDR1 SGHTS and CDR2 YDEGEE. Sequencing was performed with immunoSEQ multiplex PCR; in TCRdb, only in-frame clones are kept and a portion is missing. The table has 70,000 or so clones, about 80% seen once. The study, taken as a whole, reports: Determination of antigen specificity was not performed for the expanded peripheral T cells. Both blood CD4+ and CD8+ T cells showed clonal growth by week 6 at 0.1 to 3.0 mg/kg.

A remark on this clone: Its antigen is undetermined.

The chain couples TRBV5-8 to TRBJ2-5, with 7 bases fitting TRBD2. This clonotype originated in an adult with an advanced solid tumor such as melanoma, head and neck, liver or kidney cancer. Sequencing used CD4+ or CD8+ T cells sorted from blood, obtained in a trial of the OX40 agonist ivuxolimab. The DNA of the CDR3 is TGTGCCAGCAGCTCCCTGGGAGGGACTGAGACCCAGTACTTC. It codes for CASSSLGGTETQYF.